Sequencing of this T cell receptor beta chain was carried out in a study of blood T cells in healthy people across ages. For this clonotype: What it binds is unknown.

Study-wide points: Naive CD4+ cells and diversity were both higher in long-lived donors than in aged donors.

Isolated per sample were at least 6 million PBMCs. PCR was performed a second time for about 7 to 12 cycles using a sample-barcoded 5' primer and a J-beta primer mix. MiXCR was run by TCRdb on the 5' RACE reads, yielding one entry per CDR3 protein. This table holds around 1,700,000 distinct CDR3 sequences, over 25% found once. This CDR3 has 12 amino acids. Losses at the gene ends were 7 bases for V and 7 bases for J; bases not matched to a gene: 7. The sequencing sample was made of blood. This clonotype was sampled from a woman aged 30 to 39 in good health. This rearrangement joins TRBV12-3 or TRBV12-4 to TRBJ2-7; TRBD2 aligns across 7 bases. CDR3 sequence (DNA): TGTGCCAGCACCAGGGACTACAATGAGCAGTACTTC. As protein: CASTRDYNEQYF.